The 4 T cell receptor beta chains reported below all come from one sample, sequenced in a study of T cell responses to AZD1222 COVID-19 vaccine. Sequencing used immunoSEQ multiplex PCR; TCRdb keeps in-frame clones, though not all of them. The sample yields around 150,000 clones, approximately 92% seen once. This sample comprised peripheral blood, obtained 28 days after the second AZD1222 dose. These receptors all stem from an adult who received the AZD1222 COVID-19 vaccine.

This chain connects TRBV6-5 to TRBJ1-1; perhaps TRBD1 as D (5 bases). The CDR3 has 13 amino acids. V shed 5 bases and J shed 2 bases, with 9 bases lying between them. In germline, CDR1 is MNHEY, CDR2 SVGAGI. The CDR3 nucleotides read TGTGCCAGCAGTAGACAGAGAAACACTGAAGCTTTCTTT. This translates into CASSRQRNTEAFF.

This clone was recorded only once. This rearrangement joins TRBV25-1 to TRBJ1-1; possible D gene TRBD1, 5 bases. CDR3 size: 15 residues. Germline lookup yields CDR1 MGHDK and CDR2 SYGVNS. The ends were cut back, 5 bases at V and 5 bases at J, with 18 bases in the middle. DNA for the CDR3: TGTGCCAGCAGTACCGGGGCCACGGGATGGACTGAAGCTTTCTTT. Its translation: CASSTGATGWTEAFF.

This chain connects TRBV28 to TRBJ2-3; the match to TRBD2 covers 8 bases. The CDR3 covers 16 residues. Trimming at V came to 7 bases and at J to 6 bases, leaving 15 bases not matched to a gene. Germline assignment: CDR1 MDHEN and CDR2 SYDVKM. CDR3 region: CASTFVRGGLYDTQYF. CDR3 in DNA: TGTGCCAGCACTTTCGTTCGGGGGGGCCTCTACGATACGCAGTATTTT.

The V gene is TRBV11-2, the J gene TRBJ2-1; D is uncertain. The V gene's germline CDR1 is SGHAT and CDR2 FQNNGV. This CDR3 is built from 14 residues. The V and J ends lost 1 base and 4 bases respectively, with 8 bases between them. The CDR3 bases are TGTGCCAGCAGCTTAGGGGTTTCTTACAATGAGCAGTTCTTC. This gives the protein CASSLGVSYNEQFF.